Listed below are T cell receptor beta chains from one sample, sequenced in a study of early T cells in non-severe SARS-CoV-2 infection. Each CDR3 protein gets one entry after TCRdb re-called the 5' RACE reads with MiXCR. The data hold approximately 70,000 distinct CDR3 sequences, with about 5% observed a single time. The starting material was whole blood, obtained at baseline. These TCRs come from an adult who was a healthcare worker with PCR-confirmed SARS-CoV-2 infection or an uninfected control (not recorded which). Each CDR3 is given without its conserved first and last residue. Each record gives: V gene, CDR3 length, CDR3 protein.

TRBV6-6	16	ASSYGGGQLTRTDTQY
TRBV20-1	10	SARAGPGELF
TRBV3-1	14	ASSQGNGRSNQPQH
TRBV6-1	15	ASSDRTTYWDTGELF
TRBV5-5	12	ASSGELPPDTQY
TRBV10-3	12	AISPLDRAGELF
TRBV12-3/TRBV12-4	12	ASSFTLADTEAF
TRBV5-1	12	ASSGGVGANVLT
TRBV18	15	ASSQGGRDNNYNEQF
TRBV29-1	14	SVEEGLAGGGDTQY
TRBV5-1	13	ASSLDSSSTGELF
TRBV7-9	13	ASSQWGTGRGEQY
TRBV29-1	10	SVSLDQETQY
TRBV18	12	ASSPPSGLYGYT
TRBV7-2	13	ASSLTSGRHNEQF
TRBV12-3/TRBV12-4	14	ASSPDQREHSYEQY
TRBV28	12	ASSLQGNNQPQH
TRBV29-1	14	SVVGSQGLSYNEQF
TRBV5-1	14	ASSLGTRNSYNEQF
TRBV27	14	ASSLAATGQNTEAF
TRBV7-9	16	ASSLARSGTGSGDEQF
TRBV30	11	AWSADYNSPLH
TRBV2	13	ASSEGTSGSVEEY
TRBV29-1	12	SVPSGLATDTQY
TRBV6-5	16	ASSSLLSSGRASDTQY
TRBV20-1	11	SAGGQGDTEAF
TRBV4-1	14	ASSPRGGLSFYEQY
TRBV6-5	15	ASCRSGRPSSYNEQF
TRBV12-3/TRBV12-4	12	ASSQRGSDNGYT
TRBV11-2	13	ASSPSGESNQPQH
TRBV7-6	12	ASSLIQVEETQY
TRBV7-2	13	ASSLGQTEPYGYT
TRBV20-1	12	SARDRAWDTEAF
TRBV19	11	ASSGTASYEQY
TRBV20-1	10	SAAVGNTEAF
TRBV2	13	ASTPDRSSYNEQF
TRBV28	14	ASSSPRRISSYEQY
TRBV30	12	AWSTHRGAYEQY
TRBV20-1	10	SAMRQATEAF
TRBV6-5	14	ASSYSTRGRAYEQY
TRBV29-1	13	SVGASGGLTDTQY
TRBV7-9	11	ASSPRPETEAF
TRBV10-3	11	AIREVAYNEQF
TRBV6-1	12	ASSNNAGANVLT